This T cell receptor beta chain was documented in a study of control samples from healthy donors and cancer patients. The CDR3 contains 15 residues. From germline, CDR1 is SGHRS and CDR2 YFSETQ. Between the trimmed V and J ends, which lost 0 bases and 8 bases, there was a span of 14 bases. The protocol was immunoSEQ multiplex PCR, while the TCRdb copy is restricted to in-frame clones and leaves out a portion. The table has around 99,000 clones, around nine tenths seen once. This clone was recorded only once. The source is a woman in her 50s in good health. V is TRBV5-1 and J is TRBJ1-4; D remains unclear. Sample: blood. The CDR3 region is CASSLDFGSGEKLFF. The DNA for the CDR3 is TGCGCCAGCAGCTTGGACTTCGGGTCGGGCGAAAAACTGTTTTTT.